This T cell receptor (beta chain) was identified during a study of blood T cell repertoires in COVID-19. As for the study in general: Collection of acute and convalescent COVID-19 samples took place in the United States, Italy and Spain. PBMCs, B-cell-depleted T cells, or T cells provided the cDNA or gDNA that made up the material.

In the study's own analysis: For nucleated cells, counts were estimated from reference gene primer amplification. Measured with immunoSEQ multiplex PCR; TCRdb has only the in-frame clones, and not every one. The V and J calls and clone size were taken over from that table, and D and trimming were inferred from the DNA. The sample includes just over 150,000 clones, 85% of them seen just once. The CDR3 sequence is 15 residues long. Trimming took off 4 bases at V and 2 bases at J, with 12 bases between the two ends. CDR1 LGHDT and CDR2 YNNKEL come from the germline V gene (reference sequence). The gene calls are TRBV3-1 (or the pseudogene TRBV3-2) and TRBJ1-3; a weak D match, TRBD1 (6 bases). The receptor's source is a human donor with acute or convalescent COVID-19. The donor label of this sample is uncertain. Sequencing input: peripheral blood. CDR3: CASSRTQGPGNTIYF. In DNA, the CDR3 is TGTGCCAGCAGCCGTACACAGGGTCCTGGAAACACCATATATTTT.